The present entry profiles one T cell receptor (beta chain) with its context. Its specificity is not known. This entry is derived from a study of cytomegalovirus exposure and HLA in healthy donors. Study-wide findings and caveats: Analyses of presence/absence relied on an assumption of roughly uniform sequencing depth across donors.

The germline V gene has CDR1 SEHNR and CDR2 FQNEAQ (reference sequence). The germline V and J ends were trimmed by 5 bases and 6 bases, with 17 bases remaining between them. This CDR3 comprises 15 residues. PCR used 60 Vbeta primers and 13 Jbeta primers. Libraries were prepared by immunoSEQ multiplex PCR; TCRdb keeps only in-frame clonotypes and omits some of them. The sample lists about 180,000 clones, 80% to 90% seen once, with about 2.4% in the top ten. Sequencing used PBMCs. The chain carries TRBV7-9 and TRBJ2-1; D perhaps matches TRBD1 (6 bases). The sequence derives from a male donor in good health and CMV-seronegative. The CDR3 DNA reads as TGTGCCAGCAGCCTAGGACAGCAAAAAGGCAATGAGCAGTTCTTC. It codes for CASSLGQQKGNEQFF. Full variable domain (rest looked up from reference TRBV7-9 and TRBJ2-1): DTGVSQNPRHKITKRGQNVTFRCDPISEHNRLYWYRQTLGQGPEFLTYFQNEAQLEKSRLLSDRFSAERPKGSFSTLEIQRTEQGDSAMYLCASSLGQQKGNEQFFGPGTRLTVL.